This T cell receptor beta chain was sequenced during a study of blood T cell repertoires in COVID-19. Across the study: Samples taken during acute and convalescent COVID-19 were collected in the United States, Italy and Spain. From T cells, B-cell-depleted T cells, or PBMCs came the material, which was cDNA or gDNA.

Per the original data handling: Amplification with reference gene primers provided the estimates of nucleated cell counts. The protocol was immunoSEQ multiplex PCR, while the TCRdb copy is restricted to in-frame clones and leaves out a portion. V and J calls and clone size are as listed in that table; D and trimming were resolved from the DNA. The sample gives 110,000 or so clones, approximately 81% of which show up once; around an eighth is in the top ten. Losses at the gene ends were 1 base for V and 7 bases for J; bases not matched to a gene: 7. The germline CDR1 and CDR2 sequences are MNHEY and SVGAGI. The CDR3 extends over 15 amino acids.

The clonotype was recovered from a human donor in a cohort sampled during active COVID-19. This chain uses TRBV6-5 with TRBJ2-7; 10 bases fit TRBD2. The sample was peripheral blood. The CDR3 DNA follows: TGTGCCAGCAGTTACTTACTTCTAGCGGGGGATGAGCAGTACTTC. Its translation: CASSYLLLAGDEQYF.